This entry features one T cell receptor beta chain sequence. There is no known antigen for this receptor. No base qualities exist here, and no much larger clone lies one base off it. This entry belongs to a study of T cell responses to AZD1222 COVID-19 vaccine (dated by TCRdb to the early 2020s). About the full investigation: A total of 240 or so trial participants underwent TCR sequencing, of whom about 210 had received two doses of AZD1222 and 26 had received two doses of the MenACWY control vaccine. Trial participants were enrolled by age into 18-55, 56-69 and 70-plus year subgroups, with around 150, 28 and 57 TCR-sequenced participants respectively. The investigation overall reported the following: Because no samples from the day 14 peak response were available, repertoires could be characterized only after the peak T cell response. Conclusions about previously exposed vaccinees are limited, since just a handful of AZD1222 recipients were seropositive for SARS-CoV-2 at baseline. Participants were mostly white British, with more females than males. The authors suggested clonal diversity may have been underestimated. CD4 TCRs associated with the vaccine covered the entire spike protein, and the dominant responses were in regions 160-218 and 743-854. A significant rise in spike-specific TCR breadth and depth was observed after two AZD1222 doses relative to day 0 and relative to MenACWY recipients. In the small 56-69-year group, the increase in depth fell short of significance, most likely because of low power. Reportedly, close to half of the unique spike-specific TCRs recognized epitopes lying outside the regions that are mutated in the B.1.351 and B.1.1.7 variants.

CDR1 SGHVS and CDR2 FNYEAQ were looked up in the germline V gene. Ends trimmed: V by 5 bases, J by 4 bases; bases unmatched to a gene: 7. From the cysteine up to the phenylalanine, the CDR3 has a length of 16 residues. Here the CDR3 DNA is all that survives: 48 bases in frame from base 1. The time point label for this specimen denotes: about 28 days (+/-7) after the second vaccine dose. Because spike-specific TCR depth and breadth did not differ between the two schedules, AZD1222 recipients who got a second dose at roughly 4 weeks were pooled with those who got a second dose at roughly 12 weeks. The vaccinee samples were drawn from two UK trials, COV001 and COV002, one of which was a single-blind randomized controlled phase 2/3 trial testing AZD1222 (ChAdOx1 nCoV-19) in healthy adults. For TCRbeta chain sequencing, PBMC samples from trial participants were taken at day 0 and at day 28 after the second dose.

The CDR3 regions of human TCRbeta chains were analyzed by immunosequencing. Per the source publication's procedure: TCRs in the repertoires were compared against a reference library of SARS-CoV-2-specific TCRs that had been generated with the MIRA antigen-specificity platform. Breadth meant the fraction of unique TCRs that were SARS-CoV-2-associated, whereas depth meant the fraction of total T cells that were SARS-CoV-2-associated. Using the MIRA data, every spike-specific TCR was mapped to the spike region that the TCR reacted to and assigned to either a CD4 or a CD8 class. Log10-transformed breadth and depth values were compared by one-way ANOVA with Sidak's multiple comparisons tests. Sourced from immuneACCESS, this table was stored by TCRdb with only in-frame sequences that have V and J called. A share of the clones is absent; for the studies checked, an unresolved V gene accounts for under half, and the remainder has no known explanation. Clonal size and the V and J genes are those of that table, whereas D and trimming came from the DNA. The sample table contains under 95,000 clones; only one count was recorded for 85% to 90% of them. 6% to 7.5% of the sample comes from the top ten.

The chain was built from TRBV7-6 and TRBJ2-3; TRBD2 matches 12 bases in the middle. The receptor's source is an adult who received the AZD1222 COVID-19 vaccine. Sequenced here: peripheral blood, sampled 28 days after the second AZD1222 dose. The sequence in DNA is TGTGCCAGCAGCCCTAGACTAGCGGGAGCCTCAGATACGCAGTATTTT. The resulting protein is CASSPRLAGASDTQYF.